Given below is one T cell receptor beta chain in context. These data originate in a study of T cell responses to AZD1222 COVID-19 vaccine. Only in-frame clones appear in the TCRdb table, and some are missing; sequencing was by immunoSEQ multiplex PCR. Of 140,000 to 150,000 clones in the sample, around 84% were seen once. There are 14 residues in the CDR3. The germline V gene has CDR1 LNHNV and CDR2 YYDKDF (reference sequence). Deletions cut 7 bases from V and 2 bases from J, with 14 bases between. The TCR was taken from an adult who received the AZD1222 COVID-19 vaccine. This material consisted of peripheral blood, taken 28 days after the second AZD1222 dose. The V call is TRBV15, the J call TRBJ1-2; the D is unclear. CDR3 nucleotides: TGTGCCACCAACACACGGCTTGGGAACTATGGCTACACCTTC. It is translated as CATNTRLGNYGYTF.